A single sample gave rise to the 6 T cell receptor beta chains below, sequenced in a study of OX40 agonist ivuxolimab in advanced cancers. TCRdb's copy holds only in-frame clones and misses some; the assay was immunoSEQ multiplex PCR. The sample holds 90,000 or so clones, 85% to 90% seen once. Sequenced material: CD4+ or CD8+ T cells sorted from blood, taken in a trial of the OX40 agonist ivuxolimab. These receptors were collected from an adult with an advanced solid tumor such as melanoma, head and neck, liver or kidney cancer.

J is TRBJ2-7 and V is TRBV14, with D tentatively TRBD2 (6 bases). Germline CDR1 reads SGHDN; CDR2 reads FVKESK. The CDR3 has 14 amino acids. The V end was cut by 4 bases, the J end by 3 bases, with 13 bases between. CDR3 protein: CASSPGLSYYEQYF. The CDR3 DNA is TGTGCCAGCAGCCCGGGACTTAGTTACTACGAGCAGTACTTC.

The chain employs TRBV7-2 and TRBJ1-6; D possibly corresponds to TRBD1 (5 bases). Germline V gene sequence: CDR1 SGHTA, CDR2 FQGNSA. CDR3 size: 17 residues. Trimming pared 6 bases from V and 6 bases from J, leaving 21 bases between. The CDR3 region is CASSPSDSPLGNSPLHF. CDR3 sequence (DNA): TGTGCCAGCAGTCCCTCCGACAGCCCGCTTGGTAATTCACCCCTCCACTTT. Full variable domain (remainder filled in from reference TRBV7-2 and TRBJ1-6): GAGVSQSPSNKVTEKGKDVELRCDPISGHTALYWYRQSLGQGLEFLIYFQGNSAPDKSGLPSDRFSAERTGGSVSTLTIQRTQQEDSAVYLCASSPSDSPLGNSPLHFGNGTRLTVT.

The chain links TRBV19 to TRBJ1-5, with D unresolved. This CDR3 is built from 14 residues. CDR1 and CDR2 from the germline V gene are LNHDA and SQIVND (reference sequence). V was pared by 7 bases and J by 4 bases, with 14 bases between. The CDR3 nucleotides read TGTGCCAGTACCCCGGGCGGCACAAATCAGCCCCAGCATTTT. Translated: CASTPGGTNQPQHF.

The V call is TRBV7-9, the J call TRBJ1-5; D not resolved. The CDR3 runs to 14 residues. CDR1 SEHNR and CDR2 FQNEAQ come from the germline V gene (reference sequence). Trimming pared 5 bases from V and 0 bases from J, leaving 8 bases between. Here the CDR3 reads CASSKSLSNQPQHF. The CDR3 DNA is TGTGCCAGCAGCAAAAGTCTTAGCAATCAGCCCCAGCATTTT.

The chain combines TRBV28 with TRBJ1-1, with a possible D match to TRBD1 (6 bases). Between the trimmed V and J ends, which lost 6 bases and 7 bases, there was a span of 15 bases. The CDR3 is 13 residues long. Looked up from germline, CDR1 is MDHEN and CDR2 is SYDVKM. The CDR3 sequence: CASRPQGRSEAFF. The CDR3 DNA reads as TGTGCCAGCAGACCACAGGGCAGAAGTGAAGCTTTCTTT.

The rearrangement uses TRBV4-1 and TRBJ2-5; TRBD2 aligns across 8 bases. With V trimmed by 4 bases and J by 3 bases, 7 bases remained unmatched. The CDR3 runs 15 residues. Germline-derived CDR1 and CDR2 are MGHRA and YSYEKL. The CDR3 loop is CASSPGLVREETQYF. The CDR3 coding sequence is TGCGCCAGCAGCCCGGGACTAGTTAGAGAAGAGACCCAGTACTTC.